The source of this T cell receptor beta chain is a study of T cell responses to AZD1222 COVID-19 vaccine. CDR3 length: 13 residues. The germline V and J ends were trimmed by 3 bases and 8 bases, with 13 bases remaining between them. Germline CDR1 reads MNHNS; CDR2 reads SASEGT. Worth noting for this clone: What it binds is unknown.

Data came from immunoSEQ multiplex PCR; TCRdb stores just in-frame clones and leaves some out. The sample holds tens of thousands of clones, over 70% seen once. Study findings and constraints: Two doses of AZD1222 preceded a rise in Spike-specific TCR breadth and depth.

This sample comprised peripheral blood, obtained 28 days after the second AZD1222 dose. The TCR sequence derives from an adult who received the AZD1222 COVID-19 vaccine. The chain couples TRBV6-1 to TRBJ1-2; D is ambiguous. CDR3 DNA: TGTGCCAGCAGTGAGGACTGGATGAAAGGCTACACCTTC. Amino acids: CASSEDWMKGYTF.